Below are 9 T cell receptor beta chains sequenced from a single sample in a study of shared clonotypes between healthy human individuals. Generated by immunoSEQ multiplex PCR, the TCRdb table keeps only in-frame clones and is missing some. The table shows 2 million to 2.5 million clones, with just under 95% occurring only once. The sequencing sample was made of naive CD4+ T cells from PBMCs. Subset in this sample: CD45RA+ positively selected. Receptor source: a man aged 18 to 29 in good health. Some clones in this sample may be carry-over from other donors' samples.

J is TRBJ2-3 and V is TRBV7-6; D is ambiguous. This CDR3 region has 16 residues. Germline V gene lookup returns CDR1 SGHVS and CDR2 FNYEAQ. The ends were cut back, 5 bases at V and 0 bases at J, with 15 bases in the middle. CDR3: CASSPRNQLSTDTQYF. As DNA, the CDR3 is TGTGCCAGCAGCCCCCGCAACCAACTTAGCACAGATACGCAGTATTTT.

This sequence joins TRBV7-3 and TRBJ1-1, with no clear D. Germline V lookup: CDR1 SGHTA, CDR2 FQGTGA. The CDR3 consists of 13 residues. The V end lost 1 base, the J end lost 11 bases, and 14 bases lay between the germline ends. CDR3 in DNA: TGTGCCAGCAGCTTAAGAAGTGGGGATATCGCTTTCTTT. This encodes CASSLRSGDIAFF.

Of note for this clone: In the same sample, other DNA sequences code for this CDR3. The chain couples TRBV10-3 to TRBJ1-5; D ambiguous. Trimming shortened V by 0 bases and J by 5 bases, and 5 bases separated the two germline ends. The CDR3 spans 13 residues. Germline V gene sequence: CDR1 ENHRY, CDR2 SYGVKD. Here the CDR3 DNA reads TGTGCCATCAGTGAGTCGGAAGATCAGCCCCAGCATTTT. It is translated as CAISESEDQPQHF.

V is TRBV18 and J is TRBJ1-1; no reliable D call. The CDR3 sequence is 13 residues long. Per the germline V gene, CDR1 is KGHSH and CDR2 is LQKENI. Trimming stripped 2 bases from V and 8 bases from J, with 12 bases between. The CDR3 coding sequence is TGTGCCAGCTCACCAGGCGTAGGCAGGGAAGCTTTCTTT. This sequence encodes CASSPGVGREAFF.

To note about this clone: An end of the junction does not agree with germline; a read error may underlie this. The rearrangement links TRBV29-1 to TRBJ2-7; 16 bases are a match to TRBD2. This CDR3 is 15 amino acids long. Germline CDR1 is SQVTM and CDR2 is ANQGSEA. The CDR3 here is CSAESGLAGGPGQYF. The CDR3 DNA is TGCAGCGCTGAATCGGGACTAGCGGGAGGGCCCGGGCAGTACTTC.

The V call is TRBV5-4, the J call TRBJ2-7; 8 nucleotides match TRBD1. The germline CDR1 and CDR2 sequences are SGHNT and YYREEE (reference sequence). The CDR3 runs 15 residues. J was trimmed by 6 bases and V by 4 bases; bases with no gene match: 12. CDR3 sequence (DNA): TGTGCCAGCAGCCGGGGAGGACAGGGCCGTGGCGAGCAGTACTTC. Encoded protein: CASSRGGQGRGEQYF. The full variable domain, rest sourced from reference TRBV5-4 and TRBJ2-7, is ETGVTQSPTHLIKTRGQQVTLRCSSQSGHNTVSWYQQALGQGPQFIFQYYREEENGRGNFPPRFSGLQFPNYSSELNVNALELDDSALYLCASSRGGQGRGEQYFGPGTRLTVT.

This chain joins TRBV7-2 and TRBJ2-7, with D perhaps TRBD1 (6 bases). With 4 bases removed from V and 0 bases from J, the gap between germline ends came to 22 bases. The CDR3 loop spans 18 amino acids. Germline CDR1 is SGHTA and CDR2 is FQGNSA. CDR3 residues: CASSSSRGQAEGSYEQYF. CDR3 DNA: TGTGCCAGCAGCTCTTCAAGGGGACAAGCGGAAGGCTCCTACGAGCAGTACTTC.

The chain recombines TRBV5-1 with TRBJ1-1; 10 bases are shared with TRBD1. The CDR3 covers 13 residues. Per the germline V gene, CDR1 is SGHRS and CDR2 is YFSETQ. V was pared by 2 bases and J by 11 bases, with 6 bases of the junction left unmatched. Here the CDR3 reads CASSFGTGDRAFF. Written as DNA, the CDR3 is TGCGCCAGCAGCTTCGGGACAGGGGATCGGGCTTTCTTT. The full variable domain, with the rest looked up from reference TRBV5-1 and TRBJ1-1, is KAGVTQTPRYLIKTRGQQVTLSCSPISGHRSVSWYQQTPGQGLQFLFEYFSETQRNKGNFPGRFSGRQFSNSRSEMNVSTLELGDSALYLCASSFGTGDRAFFGQGTRLTVV.

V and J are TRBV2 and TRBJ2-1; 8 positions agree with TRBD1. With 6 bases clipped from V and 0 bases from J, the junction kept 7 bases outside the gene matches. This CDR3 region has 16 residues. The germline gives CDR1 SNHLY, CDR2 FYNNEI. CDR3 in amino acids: CASRGDRRYSYNEQFF. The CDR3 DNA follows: TGTGCCAGCAGGGGGGACAGGCGTTACTCCTACAATGAGCAGTTCTTC. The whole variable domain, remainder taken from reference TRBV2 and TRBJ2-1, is EPEVTQTPSHQVTQMGQEVILRCVPISNHLYFYWYRQILGQKVEFLVSFYNNEISEKSEIFDDQFSVERPDGSNFTLKIRSTKLEDSAMYFCASRGDRRYSYNEQFFGPGTRLTVL.